This TCR beta chain comes out of a study of neurological immune-mediated disorders. Indicated time point: longitudinal time-point 3. Using its own MiXCR run on the 5' RACE reads, TCRdb lists one record per CDR3 protein. The sample carries fewer than 55,000 distinct CDR3 sequences, over 9.5% recorded once. This clonotype was seen ten or more times. Relative to the germline gene, one junction end is altered; a read error may explain this. This CDR3 has 13 residues. CDR1 is KGHSH, CDR2 LQKENI, per germline. Material for sequencing was PBMCs. The rearrangement joins TRBV18 to TRBJ2-4; D remains ambiguous. This clonotype was obtained from a male donor with HTLV-1-associated myelopathy (HAM/TSP). The CDR3 here is CASSPNKDRPASF. The CDR3 DNA follows: TGTGCCAGCTCACCAAATAAGGACCGCCCTGCCTCTTTC.